In this sample, the clone carrying this T cell receptor beta chain turned up a few times. Its specificity is unknown. Tumor samples were taken before definitive surgery or chemotherapy. These data come from a study of high-grade serous ovarian cancer treatment subgroups. Whole-study context: Mean per sample: about 14,000 reads, some 7,500 unique TCR beta rearrangements. Study findings and constraints: TCR clonal relatedness correlated positively with neoantigen level. Only CDR3 was analyzed; CDR1 and CDR2 were not.

Clones were sequenced by immunoSEQ multiplex PCR, and TCRdb holds only the in-frame ones, with some missing. The sample has roughly 5,300 clones, more than 60% seen once. CDR1 and CDR2 (germline): SGHTA, FQGNSA. V was cut by 4 bases and J by 3 bases, with 9 bases left in between. The CDR3 extends over 13 amino acids. The sample taken for sequencing was tumor tissue. The receptor was isolated from a human patient with high-grade serous ovarian cancer. The V gene is TRBV7-2, the J gene TRBJ2-5; D is unresolved. The DNA for the CDR3 is TGTGCCAGCAGCTATTTTGGGAAAGAGACCCAGTACTTC. Translating gives CASSYFGKETQYF.